This T cell receptor beta chain was retrieved from a study of T cell repertoires in cytomegalovirus infection. Overall study: CMV infection plus the matching HLA type was flagged by public TCR beta signatures. Study conclusions and caveats: CMV-specific TCR beta clonotypes restricted by HLA-C were the ones dominating the ex vivo response.

Germline V gene sequence: CDR1 ENHRY, CDR2 SYGVKD. The CDR3 loop spans 13 amino acids. Note on this clonotype: As yet, its antigen is unknown.

TCRdb fed the reads into MiXCR, producing one record per CDR3 protein. This repertoire shows about 920,000 distinct CDR3 sequences, around 30% found once; its top ten account for 11% to 15%. This TCR was recovered from a human donor in good health (CMV status not recorded). Some clones in this sample may be carry-over from other donors' samples. The sequencing here drew on cultured CD8+ T cells from PBMCs, taken from culture after CMV antigen stimulation. V usage is TRBV10-3 and J usage is TRBJ2-2; D perhaps matches TRBD2 (5 bases). CDR3 sequence: CVMTKGGTGELFF. The CDR3 DNA reads as TGTGTCATGACTAAGGGCGGAACCGGGGAGCTGTTTTTT.